This record concerns one T cell receptor (beta chain) sequence. The antigen remains undetermined. This CDR3 is built from 14 residues. Germline CDR1 is MNHEY and CDR2 is SVGAGI. V was clipped by 0 bases and J by 0 bases, with 4 bases between them. The sample is drawn from a study of cytomegalovirus exposure and HLA in healthy donors. PCR primers comprised 60 Vbeta and 13 Jbeta primers. Original processing notes: A follow-up analysis tallied 65 million to 80 million unique TCR beta chains, 9 million to 11 million shared. This table comes from immunoSEQ multiplex PCR, and its TCRdb copy is limited to in-frame clones, with some not included. Clonal size and the V and J genes are those of that table, whereas D and trimming came from the DNA. The profile shows 85,000 to 100,000 clones, roughly 75% of them singletons. Study-wide results and caveats: An observed cluster of highly shared sequence variants was recorded as a likely sequencing artifact.

The chain couples TRBV6-5 to TRBJ2-3; D not resolved. The sequencing input was PBMCs. This sequence was found in a man aged 25 to 45 in good health and CMV-seronegative. CDR3 sequence: CASSYSASTDTQYF. CDR3 coding DNA: TGTGCCAGCAGTTACTCCGCGAGCACAGATACGCAGTATTTT.